A single T cell receptor beta chain is shown here with its context. Its antigen is not known. PCR was performed a second time for about 7 to 11 cycles using a sample-barcoded 5' primer and a J-beta primer mix. TCRdb recomputed calls from the 5' RACE reads with MiXCR, one row per CDR3 protein. The sample contains 1.8 million or so distinct CDR3 sequences, 30% to 40% of which appear only once. These data are taken from a study of blood T cells in healthy people across ages. General study results and limits: Aged donors had fewer naive CD4+ cells and lower diversity than long-lived donors.

V was shortened by 1 base and J by 2 bases, with 19 bases between the two germline ends. This CDR3 has 17 residues. Germline loops: CDR1 SQVTM, CDR2 ANQGSEA. The clonotype originates from a human donor in good health. The J gene is TRBJ2-3, the V gene TRBV29-1; D possibly matches TRBD1 or TRBD2 (5 bases each). Material: blood. In nucleotides, the CDR3 is TGCAGCGTTGAAGGGGTTCTAGGGGAGTCCTTCACAGATACGCAGTATTTT. Translation gives CSVEGVLGESFTDTQYF.